These 14 T cell receptor beta chains share one sample of origin, sequenced in a study of OX40 agonist ivuxolimab in advanced cancers. Method: immunoSEQ multiplex PCR; TCRdb's copy keeps in-frame clones and lacks some. Here the sample spans fewer than 65,000 clones, just over 85% being singletons. This sample comprised CD4+ or CD8+ T cells sorted from blood, obtained in a trial of the OX40 agonist ivuxolimab. The receptors come from an adult with an advanced solid tumor such as melanoma, head and neck, liver or kidney cancer.

As DNA, the CDR3 is TGTGCCAGCAGCCCCCCGGGCACAGATACGCAGTATTTT. Residues: CASSPPGTDTQYF. The chain is built from TRBV7-8 and TRBJ2-3; no clear D gene. The CDR3 is 13 amino acids. Germline assignment: CDR1 SGHVS and CDR2 FQNEAQ. Trimming removed 5 bases at V and 1 base at J, with 7 bases between.

The genes are TRBV18 and TRBJ2-5, with TRBD1 identical over 11 bases. This CDR3 contains 16 residues. After removal of 3 bases from V and 5 bases from J, the junction contained 8 bases not matched to a gene. Looked up from germline, CDR1 is KGHSH and CDR2 is LQKENI. CDR3 residues: CASSPDRGREGETQYF. CDR3 DNA sequence: TGTGCCAGCTCACCGGACAGGGGGCGCGAAGGGGAGACCCAGTACTTC.

This chain links TRBV4-1 with TRBJ2-3; D unclear. The CDR3 length is 13 residues. Trimming cost V 0 bases and J 9 bases, with 10 bases left between them. The V gene's germline CDR1 is MGHRA and CDR2 YSYEKL. CDR3 sequence: CASSQEEERTQYF. CDR3 bases: TGCGCCAGCAGCCAAGAAGAGGAGCGCACGCAGTATTTT.

In DNA, the CDR3 is TGTGCCAGCAGTCCGGGACTAGCGGGAGGAAGAGAGACCCAGTACTTC. It encodes CASSPGLAGGRETQYF. The chain uses TRBV6-4 and TRBJ2-5, with 15 bases fitting TRBD2. CDR3 length equals 16 residues. Trimming at V came to 5 bases and at J to 4 bases, leaving 5 bases not matched to a gene. Germline CDR1 and CDR2: MRHNA and SNTAGT.

J is TRBJ1-5 and V is TRBV5-1; D remains ambiguous. The CDR3 spans 16 residues. V lost 1 base, J lost 4 bases, and 15 bases lay in between. Germline V lookup: CDR1 SGHRS, CDR2 YFSETQ. The CDR3 DNA follows: TGCGCCAGCAGCTTGAAACGGTGGCACCTTAATCAGCCCCAGCATTTT. It is translated as CASSLKRWHLNQPQHF. Variable domain in full (rest from reference TRBV5-1 and TRBJ1-5): KAGVTQTPRYLIKTRGQQVTLSCSPISGHRSVSWYQQTPGQGLQFLFEYFSETQRNKGNFPGRFSGRQFSNSRSEMNVSTLELGDSALYLCASSLKRWHLNQPQHFGDGTRLSIL.

The chain links TRBV27 to TRBJ2-2; D might be TRBD1 or TRBD2, each matching 5 bases. The CDR3 totals 16 residues. CDR1 is MNHEY, CDR2 SMNVEV, per germline (reference sequence). V lost 7 bases and J 1 base, leaving 16 bases between the germline ends. DNA of the CDR3: TGTGCCAGCACCTCATTGGGGACCATGAACACCGGGGAGCTGTTTTTT. Protein sequence: CASTSLGTMNTGELFF.

This clone was seen only once. The chain links TRBV4-2 to TRBJ2-2; D ambiguous. V dropped 4 bases and J dropped 3 bases, with 6 bases sitting between them. Germline CDR1 and CDR2: LGHNA and YNFKEQ. The CDR3 is made up of 13 amino acids. Here the CDR3 reads CASSLTDTGELFF. The DNA for the CDR3 is TGTGCCAGCAGCCTCACGGACACCGGGGAGCTGTTTTTT.

This chain uses TRBV11-2 with TRBJ2-3, with a possible D match to TRBD2 (6 bases). The ends were cut back, 5 bases at V and 5 bases at J, with 14 bases in the middle. CDR3 length: 14 amino acids. Germline-derived CDR1 and CDR2 are SGHAT and FQNNGV. The CDR3: CASSLGTGGDTQYF. The CDR3 region has the DNA TGTGCCAGCAGCCTTGGGACTGGGGGAGATACGCAGTATTTT.

The rearrangement uses TRBV10-3 and TRBJ2-6; tentative D call: TRBD1 (6 bases). Trimming took 4 bases from V and 1 from J, leaving 14 bases between them. The CDR3 is made up of 17 amino acids. CDR1 and CDR2 from the germline V gene are ENHRY and SYGVKD. CDR3 coding DNA: TGTGCCATCAGTGTGGGACAAGGATGGTCTGGGGCCAACGTCCTGACTTTC. Translating gives CAISVGQGWSGANVLTF.

The rearrangement links TRBV5-1 to TRBJ2-1; a weak D match, TRBD2 (5 bases). The CDR3 spans 14 residues. V was cut by 1 base and J by 6 bases, with 11 bases left in between. From germline, CDR1 is SGHRS and CDR2 YFSETQ. CDR3 bases: TGCGCCAGCAGCTTGTCGGCGGGTTTCAATGAGCAGTTCTTC. Protein sequence: CASSLSAGFNEQFF.

This clone was counted a few times. V gene TRBV28 combines with J gene TRBJ1-1; D possibly corresponds to TRBD1 (5 bases). Germline CDR1 MDHEN, CDR2 SYDVKM. This CDR3 spans 18 amino acids. The germline V and J ends were trimmed by 2 bases and 0 bases, with 19 bases remaining between them. The CDR3 DNA is TGTGCCAGCAGTTTAGGGCAGGGTCCTTTTATGGTGAACACTGAAGCTTTCTTT. Translating it yields CASSLGQGPFMVNTEAFF.

The gene calls are TRBV5-1 and TRBJ2-2, with a weak D call TRBD2 (6 bases). Germline loops: CDR1 SGHRS, CDR2 YFSETQ. The CDR3 covers 16 residues. V was pared by 4 bases and J by 0 bases, with 13 bases between. The CDR3 nucleotides are TGCGCCAGCAGCCTGAGCCTAGCGTCGAACACCGGGGAGCTGTTTTTT. This encodes CASSLSLASNTGELFF.

The chain recombines TRBV30 with TRBJ1-1; 9 positions agree with TRBD1. This CDR3 contains 13 residues. With V trimmed by 2 bases and J by 6 bases, 4 bases remained unmatched. Germline V gene lookup returns CDR1 GTSNPN and CDR2 SVGIG (reference sequence). The CDR3 protein is CAWSRDRESEAFF. In DNA, the CDR3 is TGTGCCTGGAGTAGGGACAGGGAGTCTGAAGCTTTCTTT.

The chain combines TRBV19 with TRBJ1-5; tentative D call: TRBD1 (6 bases). The CDR3 contains 17 residues. The germline V gene encodes CDR1 LNHDA and CDR2 SQIVND (reference sequence). V was shortened by 7 bases and J by 8 bases, with 27 bases between the two germline ends. The CDR3 region is CASTQKTPGRGGEPQHF. The DNA for the CDR3 is TGTGCCAGTACCCAAAAAACCCCCGGCAGGGGCGGGGAGCCCCAGCATTTT.